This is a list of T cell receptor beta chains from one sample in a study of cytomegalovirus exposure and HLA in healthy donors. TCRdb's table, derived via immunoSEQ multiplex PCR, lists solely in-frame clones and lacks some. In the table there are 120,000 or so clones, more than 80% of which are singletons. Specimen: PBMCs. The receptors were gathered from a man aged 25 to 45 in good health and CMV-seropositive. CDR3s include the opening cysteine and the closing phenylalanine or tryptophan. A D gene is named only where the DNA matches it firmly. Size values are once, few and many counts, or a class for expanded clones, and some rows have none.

CDR3nt: TGTGCCATAACAGGCGGTGGAAAACTGTTTTTT; CDR3aa: CAITGGGKLFF; abundance: -; d_gene: -; j_gene: TRBJ1-4; v_gene: TRBV28
CDR3nt: TGTGCCAGCAGCTACCGTCGGGGTGGTAATGAAAAACTGTTTTTT; CDR3aa: CASSYRRGGNEKLFF; abundance: -; d_gene: -; j_gene: TRBJ1-4; v_gene: TRBV11-1
CDR3nt: TGTGCCAGCACTGACAACAGATACACCGGGGAGCTGTTTTTT; CDR3aa: CASTDNRYTGELFF; abundance: -; d_gene: -; j_gene: TRBJ2-2; v_gene: TRBV25-1
CDR3nt: TGTGCCTGGACCGGACAGGAAGGACACTCCTATAATTCACCCCTCCACTTT; CDR3aa: CAWTGQEGHSYNSPLHF; abundance: -; d_gene: TRBD1; j_gene: TRBJ1-6; v_gene: TRBV30
CDR3nt: TGTGCCAGTAGCCATATGACAAACCCCTACGAGCAGTACTTC; CDR3aa: CASSHMTNPYEQYF; abundance: -; d_gene: -; j_gene: TRBJ2-7; v_gene: TRBV19
CDR3nt: TGTGCCAGCAGCGTAGGAAGCGGGGGACAAGAGACCCAGTACTTC; CDR3aa: CASSVGSGGQETQYF; abundance: -; d_gene: TRBD2; j_gene: TRBJ2-5; v_gene: TRBV9
CDR3nt: TGTGCCAGCAGTTTGCAGGGGGCGGCGGTTTATGGCTACACCTTC; CDR3aa: CASSLQGAAVYGYTF; abundance: -; d_gene: TRBD1; j_gene: TRBJ1-2; v_gene: TRBV27
CDR3nt: TGTGCCAGCAGTTACGGGGGGGCCTCCTACGAGCAGTACTTC; CDR3aa: CASSYGGASYEQYF; abundance: -; d_gene: -; j_gene: TRBJ2-7; v_gene: TRBV6-5
CDR3nt: TGTGCCTGGAGTCCCGGGAGGGTCTATGGCTACACCTTC; CDR3aa: CAWSPGRVYGYTF; abundance: -; d_gene: -; j_gene: TRBJ1-2; v_gene: TRBV30
CDR3nt: TGTGCCAGCTCACCGTCGGGGGTAACGACAGATACGCAGTATTTT; CDR3aa: CASSPSGVTTDTQYF; abundance: few; d_gene: -; j_gene: TRBJ2-3; v_gene: TRBV18
CDR3nt: TGTGCCAGCTCATCTGACAGGGGGGACGGCTACACCTTC; CDR3aa: CASSSDRGDGYTF; abundance: -; d_gene: TRBD1; j_gene: TRBJ1-2; v_gene: TRBV18
CDR3nt: TGTGCCAGCAGTGACGGGACAGCGAACACTGAAGCTTTCTTT; CDR3aa: CASSDGTANTEAFF; abundance: -; d_gene: TRBD1; j_gene: TRBJ1-1; v_gene: TRBV6-4
CDR3nt: TGTGCCAGCAGCCTTGGGCCGGCAAGCGGTTACGAGCAGTACTTC; CDR3aa: CASSLGPASGYEQYF; abundance: -; d_gene: -; j_gene: TRBJ2-7; v_gene: TRBV14